The clone carrying this T cell receptor (beta chain) was seen a few times. Its target is unknown. The sample is drawn from a study of spatial heterogeneity in lung cancer. Deletions cut 6 bases from V and 8 bases from J, with 10 bases between. The CDR3 spans 12 residues. The germline gives CDR1 SNHLY, CDR2 FYNNEI. Time point reported: sample taken at primary tumor resection. Unsorted whole RNA of tumor, nontumor lung or frozen PBMC was sequenced. The donors comprised about 65 untreated early-stage non-small cell lung cancer patients. General study points: Ubiquitous expanded tumor TCRs showed up in blood more at resection than follow-up.

Every TCR cDNA molecule bore a unique molecular identifier. TCRdb re-called the 5' RACE reads through MiXCR, storing one row per CDR3 protein. The data show fewer than 45,000 distinct CDR3 sequences, approximately 7% seen once. The TCR comes from a female donor with early-stage non-small cell lung cancer. The chain couples TRBV2 to TRBJ1-4, with D possibly being TRBD1 (5 bases). The specimen was PBMCs, collected at surgery. The CDR3 protein is CASSRTLEKLFF. The CDR3 nucleotides read TGTGCCAGCAGCCGGACATTAGAAAAACTGTTTTTT.